This T cell receptor (beta chain) was sequenced in a study of T-cell reconstitution after alpha-beta-depleted transplantation in children. A library of TCRbeta sequences, prepared with unique molecular identifiers, was generated. TCRdb re-called the PCR reads through MiXCR, storing one row per CDR3 protein. Here the sample spans approximately 1,000,000 distinct CDR3 sequences, 25% to 35% being singletons. Study-wide points: Approximately two months post-transplant, alpha-beta T cells reportedly originated from several hundred expanded graft clones.

V shed 4 bases and J shed 7 bases, with 1 base lying between them. Germline loops: CDR1 DFQATT, CDR2 SNEGSKA (reference sequence). The CDR3 sequence is 8 residues long. As regards this clonotype: Its antigen is unknown.

The source was PBMCs, mostly from graft donor cells, collected 360 days after TCRalphabeta/CD19-depleted stem cell transplant. This sequence joins TRBV20-1 and TRBJ1-2; D is unclear. The TCR was taken from a boy in the first two years of life who had a stem cell transplant for SCID, so the T cells may come from the graft donor. The CDR3 coding sequence is TGCAGTGCTACTGGCTACACCTTC. This encodes CSATGYTF.